Included here is one TCR beta chain sequence, with context. Its antigen is currently not known. Per-base qualities were not stored, and no clone one base away is much larger. This specimen comes from a study of OX40 agonist ivuxolimab in advanced cancers. About the study as a whole: Ivuxolimab was an agonistic, fully human IgG2 monoclonal antibody directed against OX40 (CD134), a costimulatory receptor. Peripheral TCRbeta sequencing was intended to test whether TCR sequence diversity was altered and clonal T-cell expansion was caused by ivuxolimab. The paper describes the monotherapy dose-escalation part (N of about 47 patients) of the phase I trial of ivuxolimab. Intravenous ivuxolimab was administered to patients every 2 weeks at six dose levels: 0.01, 0.1, 0.3, 1.5, 3 and 10 mg/kg. Partial responses occurred in three dose-escalation patients: two with cutaneous melanoma and one with hepatocellular carcinoma. Of the approximately 50 dose-escalation patients, hepatocellular carcinoma was present in around 20, melanoma in approximately 15, renal cell carcinoma in 9 and head and neck cancer in 9. Prior anti-PD-1, anti-PD-L1 or anti-CTLA-4 therapy was permitted, and checkpoint inhibitors had been received by approximately 39% of dose-escalation patients. A male proportion of roughly 80% and a mean age of 60 years, ranging from about 20 to 79, were recorded for the dose-escalation cohort.

Genomic DNA was extracted from sorted cells for sequencing of the TCRbeta CDR3 region. TCRbeta CDR3 regions were sequenced using the immunoSEQ Assay. Held by TCRdb, this immuneACCESS table contains in-frame sequences only and omits some clones. Under half of the omission traces to an unresolved V gene where checked; the cause of the rest is unknown. The sample table records approximately 29,000 clones; over 60% of these occur just once. The ten most abundant clones make up roughly 15% of the sample. The trial excluded patients who had a history of autoimmune disease or were on systemic immunosuppression. Peripheral blood for TCR sequencing was collected from all dose cohorts at baseline, on cycle 4 day 1, and on cycle 7 day 1. Samples came from an open-label, multicenter, first-in-human phase I dose-escalation trial of ivuxolimab. Adults with locally advanced or metastatic melanoma, renal cell, hepatocellular, or head and neck squamous cell carcinoma were enrolled in the trial. CD4+ and CD8+ T cells were sorted separately from peripheral blood before TCR sequencing.

Clipping removes 1 base from V and 2 bases from J, with 2 as the unmatched junction base count. Via the germline V gene, CDR1 is MNHNS and CDR2 SASEGT. Counted from cysteine to phenylalanine, this CDR3 has 15 amino acids. Only the CDR3 DNA is retained, 45 bases long and in frame from the first base. Paper-wide results and their limitations: At doses of 0.1 to 3.0 mg/kg, clonal expansion of both CD4+ and CD8+ T cells in blood was seen between baseline and week 6. Low levels of normalized T-cell clonal expansion were also seen in some patients who did not respond. Antigen specificity was not determined for the clonally expanded peripheral T cells. Partial responders in the 0.1-3.0 mg/kg groups had among the lowest normalized peripheral clonal expansion, especially among CD8+ T cells. On average, CD8+ T cells showed more expanded clones than CD4+ T cells after ivuxolimab.

Specimen: CD4+ or CD8+ T cells sorted from blood, collected in a trial of the OX40 agonist ivuxolimab. This TCR was recovered from an adult with an advanced solid tumor such as melanoma, head and neck, liver or kidney cancer. Recombination linked TRBV6-1 to TRBJ2-3; TRBD1 fits 8 bases in the junction. The CDR3 is CASSEGTGHTDTQYF. The DNA is TGTGCCAGCAGTGAAGGGACAGGGCACACAGATACGCAGTATTTT.